Below, one T cell receptor beta chain is given with its context. The antigen is unknown. Germline is not matched at one junction end, which may reflect a read error. The germline V gene encodes CDR1 SGHRS and CDR2 YFSETQ. The CDR3 covers 15 residues. What was amplified from RNA transcripts were TCR beta CDR3 regions. The HTBI primer set drove a first-round RT-PCR of the TCR CDR3. In TCRdb, the multiplex PCR reads were re-called with MiXCR into one record per CDR3 protein. The profile shows around 600,000 distinct CDR3 sequences, 40% to 55% of them singletons. This sample was included in a study of T cells in Graves' hyperthyroidism and ophthalmopathy. Study-wide findings and caveats: With a median lead of 6.5 months before onset, the model predicted ophthalmopathy.

The source is an adult man with Graves' disease, either hyperthyroidism or ophthalmopathy (not recorded which). This chain connects TRBV5-1 to TRBJ1-6, with D possibly being TRBD1 (5 bases). Sequencing was done on a sample of peripheral blood or thyroid tissue (not recorded which). CDR3 DNA sequence: TGCGCCAGCAGCTTGGGGGACGGGGAGAATTCACCCCTCAACTTT. The encoded protein is CASSLGDGENSPLNF.